This T cell receptor beta chain was documented in a study of T-cell memory formation after mild COVID-19. Whole-study findings and limits: Pre-infection memory showed some responding clones, and this suggested that cross-reactive memory joined.

Via MiXCR, TCRdb re-called the 5' RACE reads, giving one row per CDR3 protein. Of 150,000 to 200,000 distinct CDR3 sequences listed, 11% were seen once; the top ten hold about 3.8%. This clonotype was found a few times. Its antigen is as yet unknown. The CDR3 runs 15 residues. CDR1 SGHAT and CDR2 FQDESV come from the germline V gene (reference sequence). The V gene lost 5 bases and the J gene lost 4 bases, with 18 bases spanning the gap. The TCR comes from a man in his late teens or twenties who had mild COVID-19 (a few samples of this study predate the infection). Cell type and time point are not known. Sequencing was performed on PBMCs or a T cell subset sorted from them (not recorded which). The chain recombines TRBV11-1 with TRBJ2-7; tentatively, D is TRBD1 (7 bases). CDR3 bases: TGTGCCAGCAGCCTCTACTCAGGGGGGAAGTACGAGCAGTACTTC. It is translated as CASSLYSGGKYEQYF.